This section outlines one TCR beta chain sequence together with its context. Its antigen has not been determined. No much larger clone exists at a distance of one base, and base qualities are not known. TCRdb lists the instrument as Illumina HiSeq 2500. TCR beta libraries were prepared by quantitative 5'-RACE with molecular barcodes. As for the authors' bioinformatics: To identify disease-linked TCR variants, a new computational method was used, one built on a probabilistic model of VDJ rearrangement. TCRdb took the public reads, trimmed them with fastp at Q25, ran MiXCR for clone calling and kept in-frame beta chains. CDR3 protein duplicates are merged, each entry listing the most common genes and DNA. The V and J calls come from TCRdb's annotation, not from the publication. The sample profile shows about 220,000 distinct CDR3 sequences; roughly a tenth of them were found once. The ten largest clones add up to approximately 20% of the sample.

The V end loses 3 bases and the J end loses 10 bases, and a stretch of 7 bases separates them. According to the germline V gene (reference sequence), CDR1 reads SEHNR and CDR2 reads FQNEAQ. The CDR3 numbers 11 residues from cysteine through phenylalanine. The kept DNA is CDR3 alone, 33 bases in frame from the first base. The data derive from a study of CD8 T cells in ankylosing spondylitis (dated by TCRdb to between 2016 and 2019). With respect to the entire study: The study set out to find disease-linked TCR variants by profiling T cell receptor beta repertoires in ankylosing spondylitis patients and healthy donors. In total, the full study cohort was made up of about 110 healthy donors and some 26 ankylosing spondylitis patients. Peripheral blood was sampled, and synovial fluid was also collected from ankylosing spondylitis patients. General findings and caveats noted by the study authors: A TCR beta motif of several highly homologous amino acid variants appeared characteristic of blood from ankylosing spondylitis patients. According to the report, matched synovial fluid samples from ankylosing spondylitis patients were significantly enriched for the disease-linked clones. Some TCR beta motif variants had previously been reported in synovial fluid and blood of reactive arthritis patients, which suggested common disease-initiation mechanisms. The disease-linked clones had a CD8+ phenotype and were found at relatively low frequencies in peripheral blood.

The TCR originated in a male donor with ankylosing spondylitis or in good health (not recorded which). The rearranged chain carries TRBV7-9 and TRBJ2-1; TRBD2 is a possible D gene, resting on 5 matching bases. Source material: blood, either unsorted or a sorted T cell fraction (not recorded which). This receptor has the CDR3 CASSFTGEQFF. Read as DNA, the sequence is TGTGCCAGCAGCTTTACGGGGGAGCAGTTCTTC.